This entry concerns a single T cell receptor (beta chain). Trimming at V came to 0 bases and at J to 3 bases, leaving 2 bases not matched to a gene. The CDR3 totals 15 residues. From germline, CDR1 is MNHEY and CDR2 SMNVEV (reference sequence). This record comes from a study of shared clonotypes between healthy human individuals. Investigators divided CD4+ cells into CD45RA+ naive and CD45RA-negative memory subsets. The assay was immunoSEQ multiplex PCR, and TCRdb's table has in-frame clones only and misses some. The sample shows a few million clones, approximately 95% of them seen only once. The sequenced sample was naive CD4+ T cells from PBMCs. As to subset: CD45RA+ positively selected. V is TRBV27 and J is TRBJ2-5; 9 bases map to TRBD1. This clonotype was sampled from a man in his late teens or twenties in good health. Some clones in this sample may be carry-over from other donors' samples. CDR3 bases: TGTGCCAGCAGTTTATCGGGGACAGGGAAAGAGACCCAGTACTTC. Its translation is CASSLSGTGKETQYF.